This TCR beta chain was captured by sequencing in a study of OX40 agonist ivuxolimab in advanced cancers. Notes on the study in general: There were, on average, more expanded clones in CD8+ T cells than in CD4+.

Germline CDR1 reads LNHDA; CDR2 reads SQIVND (reference sequence). Between the trimmed V and J ends, which lost 0 bases and 6 bases, there was a span of 12 bases. This CDR3 has 15 amino acids. On this clone: Its antigen is unidentified.

This table comes from immunoSEQ multiplex PCR, and its TCRdb copy is limited to in-frame clones, with some not included. The sample contains some 57,000 clones, 75% to 90% of which appear only once. The sequence derives from an adult with an advanced solid tumor such as melanoma, head and neck, liver or kidney cancer. V is TRBV19 and J is TRBJ2-1; no clear D. The sample was CD4+ or CD8+ T cells sorted from blood, taken in a trial of the OX40 agonist ivuxolimab. The CDR3 region is CASSIDKKGANEQFF. The DNA of the CDR3 is TGTGCCAGTAGTATAGATAAGAAGGGTGCCAATGAGCAGTTCTTC.